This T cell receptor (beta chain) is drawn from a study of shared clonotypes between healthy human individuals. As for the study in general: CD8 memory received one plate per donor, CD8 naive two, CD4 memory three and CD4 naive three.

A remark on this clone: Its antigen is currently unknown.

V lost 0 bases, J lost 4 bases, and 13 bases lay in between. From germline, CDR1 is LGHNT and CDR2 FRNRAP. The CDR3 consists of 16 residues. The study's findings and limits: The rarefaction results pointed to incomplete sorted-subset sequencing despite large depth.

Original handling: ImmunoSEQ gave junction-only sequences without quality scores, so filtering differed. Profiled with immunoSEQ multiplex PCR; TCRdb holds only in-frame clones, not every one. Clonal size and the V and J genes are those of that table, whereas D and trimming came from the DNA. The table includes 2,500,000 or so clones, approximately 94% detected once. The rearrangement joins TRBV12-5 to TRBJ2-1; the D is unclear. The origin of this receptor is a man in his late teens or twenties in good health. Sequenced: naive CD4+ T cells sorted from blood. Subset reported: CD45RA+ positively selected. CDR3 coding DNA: TGTGCTAGTGGTTTGGTAGGGCCGGGCCCTTACAATGAGCAGTTCTTC. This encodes CASGLVGPGPYNEQFF. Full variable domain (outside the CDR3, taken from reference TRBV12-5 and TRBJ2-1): DARVTQTPRHKVTEMGQEVTMRCQPILGHNTVFWYRQTMMQGLELLAYFRNRAPLDDSGMPKDRFSAEMPDATLATLKIQPSEPRDSAVYFCASGLVGPGPYNEQFFGPGTRLTVL.